The text below deals with one T cell receptor (beta chain). This specimen belongs to a study of blood T cell repertoires in COVID-19. Study background: The samples span acute and convalescent COVID-19 from the United States, Italy and Spain. The analysed material was cDNA or gDNA that came from T cells, B-cell-depleted T cells, or PBMCs.

Under the authors' procedure: It was from reference gene primer amplification that nucleated cell counts were estimated. Generated by immunoSEQ multiplex PCR, the TCRdb table keeps only in-frame clones and is missing some. V, J and clone size derive from that table, while D and trimming were established from the DNA sequence. The table includes under 250,000 clones, about four fifths detected once. The V gene end was trimmed by 6 bases and the J gene end by 3 bases; junction bases not matched to a gene: 13. This CDR3 is built from 16 residues. Germline V gene lookup returns CDR1 LNHDA and CDR2 SQIVND (reference sequence).

The specimen sequenced was peripheral blood. V gene TRBV19 combines with J gene TRBJ2-7; TRBD1 aligns across 8 bases. The TCR comes from a man aged 50-60 years with active or convalescent COVID-19. The CDR3 spells CASSNTGDRGRYEQYF. CDR3 nucleotide sequence: TGTGCCAGTAGCAATACCGGAGACAGGGGCCGCTACGAGCAGTACTTC.